Given below is one TCR beta chain in context. V lost 7 bases, J lost 4 bases, and 4 bases stayed unmatched. The CDR3 consists of 15 residues. In germline, CDR1 is SNHLY, CDR2 FYNNEI. Each CDR3 protein is one row after TCRdb ran MiXCR on the PCR reads. Seen here are around 20,000 distinct CDR3 sequences, under 75% observed once, and the top ten hold about 1%. This sample stems from a study of vaccination and CD4 T cells after COVID-19. Study context: Post-COVID samples were collected a median approximately 97 days following diagnosis, spanning 35 to 161. Samples after vaccination came a median approximately 2.5 months past dose two, ranging 14 to 241.

This material consisted of CD4+ T cells from blood, taken before SARS-CoV-2 vaccination. This chain links TRBV2 with TRBJ2-1; 13 bases line up with TRBD2. The clonotype originates from a human donor who had recovered from COVID-19. The CDR3 sequence: CASIGLAGAYNEQFF. The CDR3 region has the DNA TGTGCCAGCATCGGACTAGCGGGAGCTTACAATGAGCAGTTCTTC. Full variable domain (remainder filled in from reference TRBV2 and TRBJ2-1): EPEVTQTPSHQVTQMGQEVILRCVPISNHLYFYWYRQILGQKVEFLVSFYNNEISEKSEIFDDQFSVERPDGSNFTLKIRSTKLEDSAMYFCASIGLAGAYNEQFFGPGTRLTVL.